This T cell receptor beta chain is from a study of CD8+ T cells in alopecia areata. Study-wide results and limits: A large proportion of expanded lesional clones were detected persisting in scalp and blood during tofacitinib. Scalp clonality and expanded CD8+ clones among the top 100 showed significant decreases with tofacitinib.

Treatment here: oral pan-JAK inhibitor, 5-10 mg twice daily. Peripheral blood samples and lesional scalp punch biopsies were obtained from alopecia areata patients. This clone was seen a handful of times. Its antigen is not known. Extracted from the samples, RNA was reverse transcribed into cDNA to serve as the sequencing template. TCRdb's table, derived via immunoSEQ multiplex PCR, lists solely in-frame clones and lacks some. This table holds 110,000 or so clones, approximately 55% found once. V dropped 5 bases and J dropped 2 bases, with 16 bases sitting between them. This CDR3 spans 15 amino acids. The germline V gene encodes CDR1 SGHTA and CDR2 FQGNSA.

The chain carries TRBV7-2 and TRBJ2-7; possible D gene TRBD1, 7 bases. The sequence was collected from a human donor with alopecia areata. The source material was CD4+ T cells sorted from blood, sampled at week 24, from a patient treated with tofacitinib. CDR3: CASSTAGGQTYEQYF. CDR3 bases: TGTGCCAGCAGCACAGCAGGGGGGCAAACCTACGAGCAGTACTTC.